This T cell receptor beta chain was captured by sequencing in a study of cytomegalovirus exposure and HLA in healthy donors. The CDR3 runs to 12 residues. Germline values: CDR1 LNHDA, CDR2 SQIVND (reference sequence). V lost 6 bases and J lost 7, with 12 bases in between. Primers for the PCR totalled 60 Vbeta and 13 Jbeta. Clones were sequenced by immunoSEQ multiplex PCR, and TCRdb holds only the in-frame ones, with some missing. This table has about 120,000 clones, under 90% appearing once. This receptor was identified in a woman aged 40 to 55 in good health and CMV-seronegative. The sequencing sample was made of PBMCs. V and J are TRBV19 and TRBJ2-5; D may be TRBD2 (6 bases). The CDR3 region is CASSPDGGTQYF. CDR3 nucleotide sequence: TGTGCCAGTAGCCCGGACGGGGGGACCCAGTACTTC.